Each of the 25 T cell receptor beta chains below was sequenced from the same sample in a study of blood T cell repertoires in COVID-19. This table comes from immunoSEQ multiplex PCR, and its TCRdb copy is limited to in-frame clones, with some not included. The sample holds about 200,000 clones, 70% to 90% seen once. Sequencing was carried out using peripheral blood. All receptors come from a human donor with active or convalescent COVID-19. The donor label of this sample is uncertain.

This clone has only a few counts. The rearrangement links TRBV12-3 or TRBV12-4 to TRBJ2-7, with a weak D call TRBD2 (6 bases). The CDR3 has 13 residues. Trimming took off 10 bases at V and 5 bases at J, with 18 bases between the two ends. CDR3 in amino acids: CATSYGGTHEQYF. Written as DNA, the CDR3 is TGTGCCACCTCTTACGGGGGAACCCACGAGCAGTACTTC.

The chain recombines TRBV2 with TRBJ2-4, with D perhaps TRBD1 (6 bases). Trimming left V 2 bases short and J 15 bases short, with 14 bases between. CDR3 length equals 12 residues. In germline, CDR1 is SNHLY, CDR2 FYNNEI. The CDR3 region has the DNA TGTGCCAGCAGTGAAAGGGGACATGAGGCGTACTTC. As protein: CASSERGHEAYF.

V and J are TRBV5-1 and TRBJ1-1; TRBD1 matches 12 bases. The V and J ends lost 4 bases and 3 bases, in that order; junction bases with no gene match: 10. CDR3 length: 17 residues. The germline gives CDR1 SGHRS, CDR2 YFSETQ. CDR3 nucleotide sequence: TGCGCCAGCAGCATGACCGGGACAGGGGGCGCGGACACTGAAGCTTTCTTT. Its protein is CASSMTGTGGADTEAFF.

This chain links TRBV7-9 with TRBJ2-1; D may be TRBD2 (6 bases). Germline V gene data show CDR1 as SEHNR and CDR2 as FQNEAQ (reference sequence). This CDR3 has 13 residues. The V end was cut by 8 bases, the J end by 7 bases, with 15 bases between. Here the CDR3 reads CASRGGWVNEQFF. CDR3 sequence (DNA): TGTGCCAGCCGTGGAGGGTGGGTGAATGAGCAGTTCTTC.

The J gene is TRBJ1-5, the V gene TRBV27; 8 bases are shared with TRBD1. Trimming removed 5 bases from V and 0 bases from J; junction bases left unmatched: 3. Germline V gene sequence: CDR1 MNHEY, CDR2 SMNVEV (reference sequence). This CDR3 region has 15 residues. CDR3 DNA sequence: TGTGCCAGCAGTCGGACAGGGAGTAGCAATCAGCCCCAGCATTTT. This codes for CASSRTGSSNQPQHF.

CDR3 nucleotide sequence: TGCGCCAGCAGCTTGGACAGGGGCGAAGAGACCCAGTACTTC. This translates into CASSLDRGEETQYF. V gene TRBV5-1 combines with J gene TRBJ2-5; 7 positions agree with TRBD1. This CDR3 spans 14 amino acids. Trimming took 0 bases from V and 3 from J; bases not matched to a gene: 2. CDR1 SGHRS and CDR2 YFSETQ come from the germline V gene.

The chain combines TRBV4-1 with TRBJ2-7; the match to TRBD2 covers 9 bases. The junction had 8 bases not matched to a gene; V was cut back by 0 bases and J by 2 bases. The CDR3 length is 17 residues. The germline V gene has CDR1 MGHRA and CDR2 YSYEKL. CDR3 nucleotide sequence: TGCGCCAGCAGCCAAGATCAAGAAATAGCGGGAGCCTACGAGCAGTACTTC. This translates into CASSQDQEIAGAYEQYF.

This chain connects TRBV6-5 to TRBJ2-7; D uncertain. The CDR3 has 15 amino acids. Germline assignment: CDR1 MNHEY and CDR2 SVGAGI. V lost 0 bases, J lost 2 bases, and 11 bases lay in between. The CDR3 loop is CASSYSKQKAYEQYF. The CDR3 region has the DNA TGTGCCAGCAGTTACTCGAAACAGAAGGCCTACGAGCAGTACTTC.

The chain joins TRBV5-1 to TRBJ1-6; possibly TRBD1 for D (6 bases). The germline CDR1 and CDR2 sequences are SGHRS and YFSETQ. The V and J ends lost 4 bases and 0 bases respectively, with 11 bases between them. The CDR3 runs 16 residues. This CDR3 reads CASSLGGGSYNSPLHF. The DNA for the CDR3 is TGCGCCAGCAGCCTGGGAGGGGGCTCCTATAATTCACCCCTCCACTTT.

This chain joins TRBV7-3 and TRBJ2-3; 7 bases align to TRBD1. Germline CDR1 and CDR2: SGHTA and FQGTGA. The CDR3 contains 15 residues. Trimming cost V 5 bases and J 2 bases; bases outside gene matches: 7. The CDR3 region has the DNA TGTGCCAGCAGCAAACGACAGGGCCTCACAGATACGCAGTATTTT. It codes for CASSKRQGLTDTQYF.

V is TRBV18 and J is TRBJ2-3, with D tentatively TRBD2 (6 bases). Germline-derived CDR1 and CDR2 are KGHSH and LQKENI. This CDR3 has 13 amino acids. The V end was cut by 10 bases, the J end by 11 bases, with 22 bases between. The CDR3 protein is CATRWATEGGQYF. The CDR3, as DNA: TGTGCCACCCGTTGGGCGACGGAGGGTGGGCAGTATTTT.

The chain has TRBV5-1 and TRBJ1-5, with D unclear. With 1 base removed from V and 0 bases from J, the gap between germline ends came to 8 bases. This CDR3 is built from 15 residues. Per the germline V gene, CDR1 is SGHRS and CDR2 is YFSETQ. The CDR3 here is CASSLNGLSNQPQHF. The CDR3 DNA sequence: TGCGCCAGCAGCTTGAATGGACTTAGCAATCAGCCCCAGCATTTT.

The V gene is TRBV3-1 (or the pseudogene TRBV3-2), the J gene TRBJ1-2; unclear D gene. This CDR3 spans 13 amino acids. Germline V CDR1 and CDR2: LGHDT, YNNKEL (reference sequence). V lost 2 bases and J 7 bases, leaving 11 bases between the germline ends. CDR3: CASSQHTEGGYTF. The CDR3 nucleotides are TGTGCCAGCAGCCAACACACCGAGGGTGGCTACACCTTC.

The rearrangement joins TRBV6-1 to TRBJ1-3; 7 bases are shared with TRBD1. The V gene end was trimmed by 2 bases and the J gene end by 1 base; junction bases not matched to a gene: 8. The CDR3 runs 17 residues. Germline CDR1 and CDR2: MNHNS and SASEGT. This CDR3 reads CASSERAGQVSGNTIYF. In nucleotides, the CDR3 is TGTGCCAGCAGTGAAAGGGCTGGACAGGTGTCTGGAAACACCATATATTTT.

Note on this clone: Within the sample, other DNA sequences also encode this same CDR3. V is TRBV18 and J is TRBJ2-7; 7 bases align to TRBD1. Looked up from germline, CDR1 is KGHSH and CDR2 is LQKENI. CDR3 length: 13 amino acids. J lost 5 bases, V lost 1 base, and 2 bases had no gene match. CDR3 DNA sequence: TGTGCCAGCTCACCACGACAGGGCGACGAGCAGTACTTC. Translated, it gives CASSPRQGDEQYF.

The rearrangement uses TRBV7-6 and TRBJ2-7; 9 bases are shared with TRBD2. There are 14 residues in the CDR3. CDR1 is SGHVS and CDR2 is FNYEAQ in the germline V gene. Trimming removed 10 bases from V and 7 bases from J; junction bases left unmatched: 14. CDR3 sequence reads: CATPQGSGRLEQYF. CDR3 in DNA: TGTGCCACCCCACAAGGTAGCGGGAGACTGGAGCAGTACTTC.

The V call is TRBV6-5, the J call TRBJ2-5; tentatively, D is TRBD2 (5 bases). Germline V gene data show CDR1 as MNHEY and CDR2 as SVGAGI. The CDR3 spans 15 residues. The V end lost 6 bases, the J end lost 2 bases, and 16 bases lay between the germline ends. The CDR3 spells CASSSTRGAQETQYF. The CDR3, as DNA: TGTGCCAGCAGCTCTACCCGGGGAGCACAAGAGACCCAGTACTTC.

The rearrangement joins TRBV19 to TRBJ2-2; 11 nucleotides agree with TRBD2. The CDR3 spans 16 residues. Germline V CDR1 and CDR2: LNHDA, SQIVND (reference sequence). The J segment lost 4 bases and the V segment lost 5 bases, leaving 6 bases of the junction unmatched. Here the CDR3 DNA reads TGTGCCAGTAGTCCTCCGGGACTAGCGGTCACCGGGGAGCTGTTTTTT. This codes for CASSPPGLAVTGELFF.

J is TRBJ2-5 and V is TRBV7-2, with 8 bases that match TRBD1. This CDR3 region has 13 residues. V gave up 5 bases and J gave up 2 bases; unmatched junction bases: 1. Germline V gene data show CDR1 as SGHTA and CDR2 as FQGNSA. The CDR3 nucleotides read TGTGCCAGCAGCAGGACAGGGCAAGAGACCCAGTACTTC. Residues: CASSRTGQETQYF.

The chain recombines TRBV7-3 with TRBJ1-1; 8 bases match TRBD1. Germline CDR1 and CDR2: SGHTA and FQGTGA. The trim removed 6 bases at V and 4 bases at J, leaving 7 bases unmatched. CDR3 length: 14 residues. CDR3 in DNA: TGTGCCAGCAGGCTCTCAGGGGGCGGCACTGAAGCTTTCTTT. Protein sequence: CASRLSGGGTEAFF.

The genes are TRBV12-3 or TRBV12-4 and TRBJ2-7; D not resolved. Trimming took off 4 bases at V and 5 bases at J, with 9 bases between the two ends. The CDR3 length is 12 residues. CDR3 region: CASSSIKHEQYF. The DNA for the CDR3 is TGTGCCAGCAGTTCCATTAAGCACGAGCAGTACTTC.

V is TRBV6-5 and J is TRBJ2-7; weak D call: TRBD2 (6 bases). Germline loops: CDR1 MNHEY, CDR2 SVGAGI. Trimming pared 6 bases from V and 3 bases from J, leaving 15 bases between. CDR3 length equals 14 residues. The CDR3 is CASSEGRGIYEQYF. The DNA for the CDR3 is TGTGCCAGCAGCGAGGGGCGCGGGATCTACGAGCAGTACTTC.

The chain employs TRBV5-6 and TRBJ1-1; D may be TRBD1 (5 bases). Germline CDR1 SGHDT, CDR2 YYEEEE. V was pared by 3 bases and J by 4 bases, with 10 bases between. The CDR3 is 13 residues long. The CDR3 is CASSYQGVTEAFF. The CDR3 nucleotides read TGTGCCAGCAGCTATCAGGGTGTCACTGAAGCTTTCTTT.

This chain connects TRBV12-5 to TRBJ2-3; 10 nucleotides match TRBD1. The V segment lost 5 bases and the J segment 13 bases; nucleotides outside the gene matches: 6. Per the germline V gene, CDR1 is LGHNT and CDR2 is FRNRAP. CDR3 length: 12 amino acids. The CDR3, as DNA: TGTGCTAGTGGTATAGACAGGGGGCGCAAGTATTTT. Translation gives CASGIDRGRKYF.

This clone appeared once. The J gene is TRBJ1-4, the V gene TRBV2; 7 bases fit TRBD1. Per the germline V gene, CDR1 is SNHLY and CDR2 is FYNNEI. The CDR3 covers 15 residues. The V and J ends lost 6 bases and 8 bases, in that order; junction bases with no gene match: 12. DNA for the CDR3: TGTGCCAGCAGCTTCCAAGGGGGCCCTGGGGAAAAACTGTTTTTT. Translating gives CASSFQGGPGEKLFF.